This is a list of T cell receptor beta chains from one sample in a study of shared T cell receptors in the human thymus. Sequenced by immunoSEQ multiplex PCR; TCRdb stores in-frame clones only, minus some. The sample includes approximately 580,000 clones, 75% to 85% of them seen just once. These data are also associated with another study on human thymus T cells.

Sequencing was performed on thymocytes. Receptors were obtained from a boy under three years old with a congenital heart defect. CDR3s include the opening cysteine and the closing phenylalanine or tryptophan. The D gene is left open where the match is weak. Size values are once, few and many counts, or a class for expanded clones, and some rows have none.

D: .
size: .
V: TRBV25-1
J: TRBJ2-1
DNA: TGTGCCAGCAGTGAACGTAGCGGTCCTTTGGGGTACAATGAGCAGTTCTTC
CDR3: CASSERSGPLGYNEQFF

D: .
size: .
V: TRBV5-1
J: TRBJ2-1
DNA: TGCGCCAGCAGCTTGGGCAACTACTTGTACAATGAGCAGTTCTTC
CDR3: CASSLGNYLYNEQFF

D: .
size: .
V: TRBV25-1
J: TRBJ1-1
DNA: TGTGCCAGCAATGATCGAGTGGGGAGTGAAGCTTTCTTT
CDR3: CASNDRVGSEAFF

D: TRBD1
size: .
V: TRBV29-1
J: TRBJ2-7
DNA: TGCAGCGTTGTGATAGCAGACAGGGTCGGCTACGAGCAGTACTTC
CDR3: CSVVIADRVGYEQYF

D: .
size: few
V: TRBV6-6
J: TRBJ2-5
DNA: TGTGCCAGCAGCTCACAGTCGGAGACCCAGTACTTC
CDR3: CASSSQSETQYF

D: .
size: .
V: TRBV30
J: TRBJ2-3
DNA: TGTGCCTGGAGTCCGGCAGATACGCAGTATTTT
CDR3: CAWSPADTQYF

D: .
size: .
V: TRBV29-1
J: TRBJ2-1
DNA: TGCAGCGCCTCCCGCGACCCACGGCGGGGATGCAATGAGCAGTTCTTC
CDR3: CSASRDPRRGCNEQFF

D: TRBD1
size: .
V: TRBV7-2
J: TRBJ1-5
DNA: TGTGCCAGCAGCCCCCGACAGGGGGGGAATAGTGGTCAGCCCCAGCATTTT
CDR3: CASSPRQGGNSGQPQHF

D: TRBD2
size: once
V: TRBV4-2
J: TRBJ2-1
DNA: TGTGCCAGCAGCCACGGTAGCGGGATATTAAGCTCCTACAATGAGCAGTTCTTC
CDR3: CASSHGSGILSSYNEQFF

D: .
size: once
V: TRBV7-2
J: TRBJ1-2
DNA: TGTGCCAGCAGCCCCGTACAGGGAGACTATGGCTACACCTTC
CDR3: CASSPVQGDYGYTF

D: .
size: .
V: TRBV7-9
J: TRBJ2-7
DNA: TGTGCCAGCAGCTTCAGCGTGTGGGGCCGGAGCTCCTACGAGCAGTACTTC
CDR3: CASSFSVWGRSSYEQYF

D: .
size: few
V: TRBV14
J: TRBJ1-2
DNA: TGTGCCAGCAGCCAAGGTCGTGGCGGCTACACCTTC
CDR3: CASSQGRGGYTF

D: TRBD1
size: .
V: TRBV25-1
J: TRBJ1-3
DNA: TGTGCCAGCAGTGCTATACAGGGGGCAGGAAACACCATATATTTT
CDR3: CASSAIQGAGNTIYF

D: TRBD2
size: .
V: TRBV10-3
J: TRBJ2-7
DNA: TGTGCCATCAGAGGGACTAGCGGGACTATCTACGAGCAGTACTTC
CDR3: CAIRGTSGTIYEQYF

D: TRBD1
size: .
V: TRBV25-1
J: TRBJ2-3
DNA: TGTGCCAGCAGTCGGCCCAGGGGGTCAGATACGCAGTATTTT
CDR3: CASSRPRGSDTQYF

D: TRBD2
size: .
V: TRBV7-8
J: TRBJ2-7
DNA: TGTGCCAGCAGCGCTCGGACTAGCGGGAGGGCCATAGAAACCTACGAGCAGTACTTC
CDR3: CASSARTSGRAIETYEQYF

D: .
size: .
V: TRBV10-3
J: TRBJ2-3
DNA: TGTGCCATCAGTGAACCCCCCTCCCGGACTACTAGCACAGATACGCAGTATTTT
CDR3: CAISEPPSRTTSTDTQYF

D: .
size: .
V: TRBV28
J: TRBJ2-6
DNA: TGTGCCAGCAGTTTATCCCCCCCAACAGGGGCCAACGTCCTGACTTTC
CDR3: CASSLSPPTGANVLTF

D: .
size: .
V: TRBV28
J: TRBJ1-1
DNA: TGTGCCGGGCCAACAGGGAAAACGAACACTGAAGCTTTCTTT
CDR3: CAGPTGKTNTEAFF

D: TRBD2
size: .
V: TRBV7-9
J: TRBJ2-1
DNA: TGTGCCAGCAGCCCCCCGGGAGCGGGAGTAATCAGTGAGCAGTTCTTC
CDR3: CASSPPGAGVISEQFF

D: .
size: .
V: TRBV7-6
J: TRBJ2-7
DNA: TGTGCCAGCAGCTTAGCGTACGAGGGCGAGCAGTACTTC
CDR3: CASSLAYEGEQYF

D: .
size: .
V: TRBV27
J: TRBJ2-7
DNA: TGTGCCAGCCGCGGGCCGGGCGAGCAGTACTTC
CDR3: CASRGPGEQYF

D: .
size: .
V: TRBV18
J: TRBJ2-1
DNA: TGTGCCAGCTCACCACCCCGATCTAGCGCCGCATACAATGAGCAGTTCTTC
CDR3: CASSPPRSSAAYNEQFF

D: TRBD2
size: .
V: TRBV7-9
J: TRBJ2-5
DNA: TGTGCCAGCAGTCGGGGGACTAGCAGGGAGACCCAGTACTTC
CDR3: CASSRGTSRETQYF

D: .
size: .
V: TRBV12-5
J: TRBJ1-4
DNA: TGTGCTAGTGGTTTGGACGTACAGCGGATAACTAATGAAAAACTGTTTTTT
CDR3: CASGLDVQRITNEKLFF

D: TRBD1
size: .
V: TRBV7-9
J: TRBJ2-7
DNA: TGTGCCAGCAGCCCGACAGGGGTGGACGAGCAGTACTTC
CDR3: CASSPTGVDEQYF

D: TRBD1
size: .
V: TRBV4-1
J: TRBJ1-5
DNA: TGCGCCAGCAGCCTATGGGACAGGGGCTCAGGGCAGCCCCAGCATTTT
CDR3: CASSLWDRGSGQPQHF

D: TRBD1
size: .
V: TRBV12-5
J: TRBJ1-4
DNA: TGTGCTAGTGGCAGAGACAGGGGACTCTCTAATGAAAAACTGTTTTTT
CDR3: CASGRDRGLSNEKLFF

D: .
size: .
V: TRBV15
J: TRBJ1-1
DNA: TGTGCCACCAGCAGAGGCCCAAAGCAGAACACTGAAGCTTTCTTT
CDR3: CATSRGPKQNTEAFF

D: TRBD2
size: .
V: TRBV4-3
J: TRBJ2-4
DNA: TGCGCCAGCAGCCAAGATTCTAGCGGGACCCTAGCCAAAAACATTCAGTACTTC
CDR3: CASSQDSSGTLAKNIQYF

D: .
size: few
V: TRBV7-8
J: TRBJ1-6
DNA: TGTGCCAGCAGCCCACCCCCAATCAACGTCAAGGGGGATAATTCACCCCTCCACTTT
CDR3: CASSPPPINVKGDNSPLHF

D: .
size: .
V: TRBV10-1
J: TRBJ2-3
DNA: TGCGCCAGCAGCCAATATGGAGAGGGCACAGATACGCAGTATTTT
CDR3: CASSQYGEGTDTQYF

D: .
size: .
V: TRBV10-1
J: TRBJ1-1
DNA: TGCGCCAGCAGTGAGTCTCAGGGGTTTGAAGCTTTCTTT
CDR3: CASSESQGFEAFF

D: .
size: .
V: TRBV2
J: TRBJ2-3
DNA: TGTGCCAGCAGGAGGGGGACGTGGGCTAGCGGAAGCACAGATACGCAGTATTTT
CDR3: CASRRGTWASGSTDTQYF

D: .
size: .
V: TRBV13
J: TRBJ1-3
DNA: TGTGCCAGCAGCTACGACAGGCCAGGCTCTGGAAACACCATATATTTT
CDR3: CASSYDRPGSGNTIYF

D: .
size: .
V: TRBV4-2
J: TRBJ1-4
DNA: TGTGCCAGCAGCCGACACATTGAAAAACTGTTTTTT
CDR3: CASSRHIEKLFF

D: .
size: few
V: TRBV11-3
J: TRBJ2-5
DNA: TGTGCCAGCAGCTCCCCCCGCGGGGGCGGGGAGACCCAGTACTTC
CDR3: CASSSPRGGGETQYF

D: .
size: once
V: TRBV7-9
J: TRBJ2-7
DNA: TGTGCCAGCAGCCAGACGGACTATCCCTACGAGCAGTACTTC
CDR3: CASSQTDYPYEQYF

D: TRBD1
size: .
V: TRBV30
J: TRBJ1-1
DNA: TGTGCCTGGAGGACCGACAGGGCGAACACTGAAGCTTTCTTT
CDR3: CAWRTDRANTEAFF

D: .
size: .
V: TRBV7-9
J: TRBJ2-5
DNA: TGTGCCAGCGGGGGGGCGGGGGAGACCCAGTACTTC
CDR3: CASGGAGETQYF

D: TRBD2
size: .
V: TRBV18
J: TRBJ2-1
DNA: TGTGCCAGCAATAGCGGGAGTGGCGATGAGCAGTTCTTC
CDR3: CASNSGSGDEQFF

D: TRBD1
size: .
V: TRBV5-1
J: TRBJ1-3
DNA: TGCGCCAGCAGCATGGGGACAGACTCTGGAAACACCATATATTTT
CDR3: CASSMGTDSGNTIYF

D: .
size: .
V: TRBV5-1
J: TRBJ1-1
DNA: TGCGCCAGCAGCTTGGGCCAACCTAAGGGGCTAAGTCGGAACACTGAAGCTTTCTTT
CDR3: CASSLGQPKGLSRNTEAFF